These 24 T cell receptor beta chains originate from one sample sequenced in a study of T cells in Graves' hyperthyroidism and ophthalmopathy. TCR beta CDR3 regions were amplified from RNA. In the first-round RT-PCR of the TCR CDR3, the HTBI primer set was used. MiXCR was run by TCRdb on the multiplex PCR reads, yielding one entry per CDR3 protein. This table has under 400,000 distinct CDR3 sequences, around 13% appearing once. The sequencing sample was made of blood. The receptors shown here come from a woman aged 18-29 years with Graves' hyperthyroidism.

V gene TRBV4-1 combines with J gene TRBJ2-3; D remains ambiguous. There are 16 residues in the CDR3. V was shortened by 0 bases and J by 0 bases, with 10 bases between the two germline ends. Germline CDR1 reads MGHRA; CDR2 reads YSYEKL. CDR3 residues: CASSQERLTSTDTQYF. DNA of the CDR3: TGCGCCAGCAGCCAAGAACGGCTGACTAGCACAGATACGCAGTATTTT.

This clonotype was detected only a few times. Being one base from a much bigger clone, this may be a read error. The V gene is TRBV18, the J gene TRBJ2-1; D gene uncertain. The CDR3 contains 13 residues. The germline V gene encodes CDR1 KGHSH and CDR2 LQKENI. The V gene lost 3 bases and the J gene lost 5 bases, with 8 bases spanning the gap. CDR3 sequence: CASSPDGDNEQFF. CDR3 bases: TGTGCCAGCTCACCTGACGGAGACAATGAGCAGTTCTTC.

This clonotype was recorded at least ten times. The CDR3 spells CASSQGGVAQGYSPLHF. DNA for the CDR3: TGTGCCAGCAGCCAAGGAGGAGTGGCACAGGGGTATTCACCCCTCCACTTT. This rearrangement joins TRBV3-1 to TRBJ1-6; 7 nucleotides line up with TRBD1. The CDR3 consists of 17 residues. With V trimmed by 1 base and J by 8 bases, 11 bases remained unmatched. CDR1 LGHDT and CDR2 YNNKEL come from the germline V gene (reference sequence). Together with reference TRBV3-1 and TRBJ1-6, the CDR3 gives the full variable domain: DTAVSQTPKYLVTQMGNDKSIKCEQNLGHDTMYWYKQDSKKFLKIMFSYNNKELIINETVPNRFSPKSPDKAHLNLHINSLELGDSAVYFCASSQGGVAQGYSPLHFGNGTRLTVT.

This clonotype appeared a few times. The V and J genes are TRBV5-6 and TRBJ1-2, with D unresolved. Trimming pared 0 bases from V and 8 bases from J, leaving 11 bases between. CDR3 length equals 13 residues. Germline V CDR1 and CDR2: SGHDT, YYEEEE. Written as DNA, the CDR3 is TGTGCCAGCAGCTTGGTGCGCCTCGGAGGCTACACCTTC. This sequence encodes CASSLVRLGGYTF.

With regard to this clonotype: This may be a read error, as it is one base from a much larger clone. The gene calls are TRBV3-1 and TRBJ1-3; tentatively, D is TRBD1 (5 bases). The germline V gene has CDR1 LGHDT and CDR2 YNNKEL (reference sequence). The CDR3 loop spans 17 amino acids. The CDR3 protein is CVSSQGRQPSNGNTIYF. The CDR3 coding sequence is TGTGTCAGCAGCCAAGGGCGACAGCCTTCAAATGGAAACACCATATATTTT.

This clonotype turned up a few times. The J gene is TRBJ2-4, the V gene TRBV3-1, with 12 nucleotides matching TRBD2. CDR3 size: 19 residues. Germline-derived CDR1 and CDR2 are LGHDT and YNNKEL (reference sequence). J gave up 1 base and V 5 bases, and 12 bases lay outside the gene matches. CDR3 sequence (DNA): TGTGCCAGCAGCTTTTTACTAGCGGGGGGACGCCGTGCCAAAAACATTCAGTACTTC. Protein: CASSFLLAGGRRAKNIQYF.

The chain couples TRBV29-1 to TRBJ1-1; D perhaps matches TRBD1 (5 bases). Germline V gives CDR1 SQVTM, CDR2 ANQGSEA. There are 13 residues in the CDR3. V was clipped by 6 bases and J by 0 bases, with 11 bases between them. DNA for the CDR3: TGCAGCGTGCGGGACGGACTGAACACTGAAGCTTTCTTT. This sequence encodes CSVRDGLNTEAFF.

This sequence joins TRBV5-1 and TRBJ2-3; 7 positions agree with TRBD2. Germline assignment: CDR1 SGHRS and CDR2 YFSETQ. The length of the CDR3 is 15 residues. V shed 1 base, J shed 4 bases, and the junction held 6 bases outside the gene matches. CDR3 DNA: TGCGCCAGCAGCTTGTTGTCGGCGGGGGCAGATACGCAGTATTTT. Amino acids: CASSLLSAGADTQYF.

This clonotype came up a few times. The chain couples TRBV20-1 to TRBJ2-5; D possibly corresponds to TRBD2 (5 bases). V lost 0 bases and J lost 5, with 13 bases in between. Looked up from germline, CDR1 is DFQATT and CDR2 is SNEGSKA (reference sequence). CDR3 length: 14 residues. The CDR3 coding sequence is TGCAGTGCTAGAGATAGGACCCGCGGGGAGACCCAGTACTTC. This codes for CSARDRTRGETQYF.

This clonotype was counted ten times or more. The rearrangement uses TRBV9 and TRBJ2-3; 8 bases align to TRBD1. Germline assignment: CDR1 SGDLS and CDR2 YYNGEE. V lost 4 bases and J lost 2; bases outside the gene matches: 9. The CDR3 totals 16 residues. The DNA for the CDR3 is TGTGCCAGCAGCACCCGACAGGGGAGTGACACAGATACGCAGTATTTT. This gives the protein CASSTRQGSDTDTQYF.

This clonotype showed up many times. The chain uses TRBV7-8 and TRBJ1-5; TRBD1 might be the D (5 bases). Germline CDR1 and CDR2: SGHVS and FQNEAQ. The CDR3 sequence is 14 residues long. V lost 4 bases and J 4 bases, leaving 11 bases between the germline ends. DNA of the CDR3: TGTGCCAGCAGCTCTCAGGACAATAATCAGCCCCAGCATTTT. It is translated as CASSSQDNNQPQHF.

This clonotype was detected ten times or more. The chain recombines TRBV28 with TRBJ2-2, with 7 bases identical to TRBD2. Germline V gene data show CDR1 as MDHEN and CDR2 as SYDVKM. The ends lost 4 bases at V and 3 bases at J; junction bases unmatched: 5. CDR3 length: 15 residues. The CDR3 nucleotides are TGTGCCAGCAGTTACGCGGGGGTTGACACCGGGGAGCTGTTTTTT. Amino acid sequence: CASSYAGVDTGELFF.

Ten or more counts support this clonotype. V is TRBV7-2 and J is TRBJ1-1; D is unresolved. The germline V gene has CDR1 SGHTA and CDR2 FQGNSA. Trimming shortened V by 1 base and J by 1 base, and 7 bases separated the two germline ends. The CDR3 loop spans 14 amino acids. The CDR3 DNA is TGTGCCAGCAGCTTAGGGCCAAGGAACACTGAAGCTTTCTTT. Protein: CASSLGPRNTEAFF.

In its sample, this clonotype was seen many times. The chain employs TRBV6-1 and TRBJ1-1, with a weak D call TRBD1 (5 bases). In germline, CDR1 is MNHNS, CDR2 SASEGT. The germline V and J ends were trimmed by 5 bases and 2 bases, with 12 bases remaining between them. The CDR3 is made up of 14 amino acids. The DNA for the CDR3 is TGTGCCAGCAGTCGTCCGGGGGGTAACACTGAAGCTTTCTTT. Its translation is CASSRPGGNTEAFF.

The sample holds many counts of this clonotype. This sequence joins TRBV20-1 and TRBJ1-2; no firm D call. Germline V gene data show CDR1 as DFQATT and CDR2 as SNEGSKA (reference sequence). This CDR3 has 12 amino acids. V lost 6 bases and J 3 bases, leaving 11 bases between the germline ends. CDR3 in amino acids: CSAHSTDYGYTF. CDR3 coding DNA: TGCAGTGCCCACTCGACTGACTATGGCTACACCTTC.

This clonotype has at least ten counts. The V and J genes are TRBV2 and TRBJ1-5, with D perhaps matching TRBD1 (5 bases). Germline CDR1 is SNHLY and CDR2 is FYNNEI. CDR3 length: 17 residues. V lost 1 base, J lost 5 bases, and 18 bases lay in between. CDR3 sequence (DNA): TGTGCCAGCAGTGAAGAGGGCAGGGTGTCACCCTATCAGCCCCAGCATTTT. The encoded protein is CASSEEGRVSPYQPQHF.

This clonotype has a count of ten or more. The chain combines TRBV6-1 with TRBJ1-5; 7 bases line up with TRBD1. Losses at the gene ends were 4 bases for V and 7 bases for J; bases not matched to a gene: 10. Per germline, CDR1 MNHNS and CDR2 SASEGT. This CDR3 region has 15 residues. CDR3 loop: CASSGFSGGWQPQHF. The CDR3 DNA reads TGTGCCAGCAGTGGTTTTTCAGGGGGATGGCAGCCCCAGCATTTT.

The rearrangement uses TRBV19 and TRBJ1-6; the match to TRBD1 covers 9 bases. The trim removed 4 bases at V and 5 bases at J, leaving 3 bases unmatched. The CDR3 loop spans 15 amino acids. The V gene's germline CDR1 is LNHDA and CDR2 SQIVND (reference sequence). In DNA, the CDR3 is TGTGCCAGTAGTACGACAGGGGGAAATAATTCACCCCTCCACTTT. It is translated as CASSTTGGNNSPLHF.

This clonotype was seen ten or more times. The rearrangement uses TRBV7-9 and TRBJ2-3; unclear D gene. CDR3 length: 12 residues. The germline V gene encodes CDR1 SEHNR and CDR2 FQNEAQ (reference sequence). V was cut by 3 bases and J by 8 bases, with 9 bases left in between. In nucleotides, the CDR3 is TGTGCCAGCAGCTTTACGTTTGGTACGCAGTATTTT. Translation gives CASSFTFGTQYF.

This chain joins TRBV5-5 and TRBJ1-2, with D unresolved. Looked up from germline, CDR1 is SGHKS and CDR2 is YYEKEE (reference sequence). This CDR3 comprises 14 residues. The germline V and J ends were trimmed by 3 bases and 13 bases, with 22 bases remaining between them. The CDR3 coding sequence is TGTGCCAGCAGCTATGTACTCTGGGGTCAAGCCCTCACCTTC. As protein: CASSYVLWGQALTF.

This chain uses TRBV2 with TRBJ2-7; TRBD1 matches at 7 bases. V shed 11 bases, J shed 4 bases, and the junction held 11 bases outside the gene matches. The CDR3 has 13 amino acids. The V gene's germline CDR1 is SNHLY and CDR2 FYNNEI. The CDR3 DNA sequence: TGTGCCGTTAGTCCGGAACAGGGGTACGAGCAGTACTTC. Translated, it gives CAVSPEQGYEQYF.

This clonotype was seen ten or more times. The rearrangement uses TRBV28 and TRBJ2-5; TRBD2 aligns across 15 bases. The CDR3 has 19 residues. The V gene's germline CDR1 is MDHEN and CDR2 SYDVKM. V dropped 5 bases and J dropped 6; count of bases not matched to a gene: 16. This CDR3 reads CASSILPPRTSGRVKTQYF. The DNA of the CDR3 is TGTGCCAGCAGTATACTCCCCCCCCGGACTAGCGGGAGGGTGAAGACCCAGTACTTC. The full variable domain, completed using reference TRBV28 and TRBJ2-5, is DVKVTQSSRYLVKRTGEKVFLECVQDMDHENMFWYRQDPGLGLRLIYFSYDVKMKEKGDIPEGYSVSREKKERFSLILESASTNQTSMYLCASSILPPRTSGRVKTQYFGPGTRLLVL.

In its sample, this clonotype was seen many times. The chain employs TRBV28 and TRBJ2-6, with unresolved D. Trimming shortened V by 4 bases and J by 1 base, and 5 bases separated the two germline ends. Germline assignment: CDR1 MDHEN and CDR2 SYDVKM. The CDR3 spans 14 residues. CDR3 amino acids: CASSSVSGANVLTF. The CDR3 DNA follows: TGTGCCAGCAGTTCAGTGTCTGGGGCCAACGTCCTGACTTTC.

V gene TRBV6-1 combines with J gene TRBJ1-5; tentative D call: TRBD1 (5 bases). Trimming stripped 6 bases from V and 7 bases from J, with 16 bases between. CDR3 size: 14 residues. Per germline, CDR1 MNHNS and CDR2 SASEGT. The CDR3 here is CASSPQGAEQPQHF. CDR3 bases: TGTGCCAGCAGCCCCCAGGGCGCAGAACAGCCCCAGCATTTT.